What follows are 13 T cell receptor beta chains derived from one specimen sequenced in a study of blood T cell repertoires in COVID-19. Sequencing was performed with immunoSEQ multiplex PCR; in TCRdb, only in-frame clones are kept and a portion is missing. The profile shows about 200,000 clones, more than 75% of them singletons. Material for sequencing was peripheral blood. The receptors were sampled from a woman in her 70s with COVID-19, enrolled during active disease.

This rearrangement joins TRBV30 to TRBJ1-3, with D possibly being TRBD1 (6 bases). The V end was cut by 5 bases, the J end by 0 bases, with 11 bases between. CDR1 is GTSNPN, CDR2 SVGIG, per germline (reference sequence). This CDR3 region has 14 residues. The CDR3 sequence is CAWGTGSSGNTIYF. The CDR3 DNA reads TGTGCCTGGGGCACAGGGAGCTCTGGAAACACCATATATTTT. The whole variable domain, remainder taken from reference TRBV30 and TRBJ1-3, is SQTIHQWPATLVQPVGSPLSLECTVEGTSNPNLYWYRQAAGRGLQLLFYSVGIGQISSEVPQNLSASRPQDRQFILSSKKLLLSDSGFYLCAWGTGSSGNTIYFGEGSWLTVV.

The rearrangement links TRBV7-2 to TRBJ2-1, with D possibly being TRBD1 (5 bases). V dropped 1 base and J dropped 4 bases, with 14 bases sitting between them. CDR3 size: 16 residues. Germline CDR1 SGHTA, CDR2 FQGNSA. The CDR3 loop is CASSLVVSTDYNEQFF. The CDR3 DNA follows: TGTGCCAGCAGCTTAGTTGTTTCGACAGATTACAATGAGCAGTTCTTC.

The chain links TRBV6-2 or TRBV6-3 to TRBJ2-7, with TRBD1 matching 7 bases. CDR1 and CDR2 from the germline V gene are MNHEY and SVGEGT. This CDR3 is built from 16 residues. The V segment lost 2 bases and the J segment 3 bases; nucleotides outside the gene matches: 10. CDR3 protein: CASSYPSGTARYEQYF. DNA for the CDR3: TGTGCCAGCAGTTACCCCTCCGGGACAGCGCGCTACGAGCAGTACTTC.

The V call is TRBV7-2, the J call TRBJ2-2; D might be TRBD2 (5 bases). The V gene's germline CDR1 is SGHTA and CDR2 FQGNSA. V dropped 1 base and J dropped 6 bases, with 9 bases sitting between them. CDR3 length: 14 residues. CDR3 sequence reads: CASSLGLAPGELFF. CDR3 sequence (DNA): TGTGCCAGCAGCTTAGGGCTAGCCCCCGGGGAGCTGTTTTTT.

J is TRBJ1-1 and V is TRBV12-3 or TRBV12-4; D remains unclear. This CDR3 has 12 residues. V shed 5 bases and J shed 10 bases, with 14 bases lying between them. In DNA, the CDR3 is TGTGCCAGCAGTATTTCCGGAAGCGTAGCTTTCTTT. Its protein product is CASSISGSVAFF.

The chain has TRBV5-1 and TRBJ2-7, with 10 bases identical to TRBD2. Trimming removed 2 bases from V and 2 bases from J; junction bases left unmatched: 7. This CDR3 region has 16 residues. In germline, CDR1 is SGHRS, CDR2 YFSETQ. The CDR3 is CASSFASGSFPYEQYF. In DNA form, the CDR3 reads TGCGCCAGCAGCTTCGCTAGCGGGAGCTTCCCCTACGAGCAGTACTTC.

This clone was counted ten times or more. The CDR3 sequence is CASRRTGNSYEQYF. CDR3 nucleotide sequence: TGTGCCAGCAGGCGGACAGGCAACTCCTACGAGCAGTACTTC. The chain has TRBV27 and TRBJ2-7, with TRBD1 matching over 7 bases. The germline V gene encodes CDR1 MNHEY and CDR2 SMNVEV (reference sequence). CDR3 length: 14 amino acids. V lost 6 bases, J lost 0 bases, and 5 bases stayed unmatched.

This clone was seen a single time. CDR3 nucleotide sequence: TGTGCCAGCAGTCTGAGGCCTAATGAAAAACTGTTTTTT. The encoded protein is CASSLRPNEKLFF. The chain recombines TRBV5-5 with TRBJ1-4; no firm D call. V dropped 5 bases and J dropped 3 bases, with 8 bases sitting between them. From germline, CDR1 is SGHKS and CDR2 YYEKEE (reference sequence). The CDR3 runs to 13 residues.

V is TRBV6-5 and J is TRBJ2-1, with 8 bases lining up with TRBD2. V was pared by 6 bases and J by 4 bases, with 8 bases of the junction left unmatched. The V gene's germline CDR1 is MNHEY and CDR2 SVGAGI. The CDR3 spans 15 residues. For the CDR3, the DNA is TGTGCCAGCAGGGTAGCGGGGAATCAATACAATGAGCAGTTCTTC. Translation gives CASRVAGNQYNEQFF.

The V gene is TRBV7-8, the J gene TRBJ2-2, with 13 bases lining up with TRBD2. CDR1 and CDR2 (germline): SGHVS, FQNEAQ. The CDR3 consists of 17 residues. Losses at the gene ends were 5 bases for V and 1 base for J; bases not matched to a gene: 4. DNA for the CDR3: TGTGCCAGCAGCATGGGACTAGCGGGGTTGAACACCGGGGAGCTGTTTTTT. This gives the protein CASSMGLAGLNTGELFF.

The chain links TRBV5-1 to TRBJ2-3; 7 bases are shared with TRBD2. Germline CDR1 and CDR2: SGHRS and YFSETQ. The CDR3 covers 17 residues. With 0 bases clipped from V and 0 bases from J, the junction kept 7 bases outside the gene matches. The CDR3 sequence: CASSLGERGSSTDTQYF. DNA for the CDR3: TGCGCCAGCAGCTTGGGGGAGCGGGGATCAAGCACAGATACGCAGTATTTT.

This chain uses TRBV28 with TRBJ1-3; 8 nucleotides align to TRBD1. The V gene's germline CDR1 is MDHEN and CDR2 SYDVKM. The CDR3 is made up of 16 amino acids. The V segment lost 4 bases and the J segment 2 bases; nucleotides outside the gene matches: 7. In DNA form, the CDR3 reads TGTGCCAGCAGTTCTTGGACAGGGAAGGCTGGAAACACCATATATTTT. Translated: CASSSWTGKAGNTIYF.

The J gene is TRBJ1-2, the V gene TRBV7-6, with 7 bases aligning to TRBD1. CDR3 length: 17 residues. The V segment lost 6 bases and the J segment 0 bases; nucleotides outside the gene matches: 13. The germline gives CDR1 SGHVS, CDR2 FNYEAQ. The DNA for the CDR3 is TGTGCCAGCAGGGGCCCGGGGGGGACAGCGACTAACTATGGCTACACCTTC. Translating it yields CASRGPGGTATNYGYTF.